The next 27 T cell receptor beta chains were all read from a single sample in a study of T cells after somatic rescue of genetic block. Libraries were prepared by immunoSEQ multiplex PCR; TCRdb keeps only in-frame clonotypes and omits some of them. The repertoire holds approximately 65,000 clones, with 85% to 95% as singletons. The sequenced sample consisted of peripheral blood mononuclear cells (PBMCs). These receptor sequences come from a man aged 40-49 years.

The rearrangement joins TRBV19 to TRBJ1-5; D unclear. The ends were cut back, 5 bases at V and 5 bases at J, with 13 bases in the middle. Germline loops: CDR1 LNHDA, CDR2 SQIVND (reference sequence). The CDR3 runs to 14 residues. CDR3 sequence: CASSATFRYQPQHF. As DNA, the CDR3 is TGTGCCAGTAGTGCCACCTTTCGGTATCAGCCCCAGCATTTT.

The chain has TRBV27 and TRBJ2-7; D remains unclear. This CDR3 is built from 13 residues. Germline-derived CDR1 and CDR2 are MNHEY and SMNVEV (reference sequence). V was clipped by 2 bases and J by 2 bases, with 7 bases between them. CDR3 nucleotide sequence: TGTGCCAGCAGTTTAGCCAGGACCTACGAGCAGTACTTC. It specifies CASSLARTYEQYF.

The chain recombines TRBV11-3 with TRBJ2-1, with 7 bases aligning to TRBD1. The CDR3 runs 15 residues. Per germline, CDR1 SGHNT and CDR2 YENEEA. J gave up 0 bases and V 5 bases, and 4 bases lay outside the gene matches. The CDR3 nucleotides read TGTGCCAGCAGCGTGACAGGGAGCTCCTACAATGAGCAGTTCTTC. It yields the protein CASSVTGSSYNEQFF.

The chain recombines TRBV7-2 with TRBJ2-7, with D maybe TRBD1 (5 bases). The CDR3 consists of 15 residues. Trimming cost V 1 base and J 2 bases, with 12 bases left between them. CDR1 and CDR2 (germline): SGHTA, FQGNSA. The CDR3 protein is CASSLGSRATYEQYF. In DNA, the CDR3 is TGTGCCAGCAGCTTAGGTTCCAGGGCAACCTACGAGCAGTACTTC.

This chain uses TRBV7-9 with TRBJ2-7; D remains ambiguous. This CDR3 region has 13 residues. V lost 0 bases and J lost 7, with 10 bases in between. The germline V gene has CDR1 SEHNR and CDR2 FQNEAQ (reference sequence). CDR3: CASSLAPNGEQYF. CDR3 sequence (DNA): TGTGCCAGCAGCTTAGCCCCCAACGGAGAGCAGTACTTC.

The chain employs TRBV5-4 and TRBJ1-2; D is uncertain. Germline V CDR1 and CDR2: SGHNT, YYREEE (reference sequence). This CDR3 has 15 residues. Trimming pared 0 bases from V and 0 bases from J, leaving 9 bases between. The CDR3 DNA reads TGTGCCAGCAGCTTGGCTCCGAGAGCTAACTATGGCTACACCTTC. It is translated as CASSLAPRANYGYTF.

This clone was counted a single time. The gene calls are TRBV29-1 and TRBJ2-3; D might be TRBD2 (6 bases). CDR1 SQVTM and CDR2 ANQGSEA come from the germline V gene. The CDR3 totals 14 residues. V shed 6 bases and J shed 0 bases, with 13 bases lying between them. As DNA, the CDR3 is TGCAGCGTCGCCTTGGGGACTAGCACAGATACGCAGTATTTT. It translates to CSVALGTSTDTQYF.

The rearrangement joins TRBV5-4 to TRBJ2-7; the D call may be TRBD1 or TRBD2 (5 bases each). Per the germline V gene, CDR1 is SGHNT and CDR2 is YYREEE (reference sequence). V was shortened by 0 bases and J by 2 bases, with 18 bases between the two germline ends. This CDR3 contains 17 residues. CDR3 amino acids: CASSLVARDARTYEQYF. The DNA for the CDR3 is TGTGCCAGCAGCTTGGTGGCCCGGGACGCACGAACCTACGAGCAGTACTTC. The variable domain in full, completed from reference TRBV5-4 and TRBJ2-7, reads ETGVTQSPTHLIKTRGQQVTLRCSSQSGHNTVSWYQQALGQGPQFIFQYYREEENGRGNFPPRFSGLQFPNYSSELNVNALELDDSALYLCASSLVARDARTYEQYFGPGTRLTVT.

CDR3 bases: TGTGCCAGTAGTGAAGGGGCAGAAGAGACCCAGTACTTC. Its translation: CASSEGAEETQYF. This chain links TRBV19 with TRBJ2-5; a possible D gene is TRBD1 (5 bases). Germline V gene data show CDR1 as LNHDA and CDR2 as SQIVND (reference sequence). V lost 5 bases to trimming and J lost 3 bases, with 10 bases between them. There are 13 residues in the CDR3.

This clone was seen a single time. The V call is TRBV5-1, the J call TRBJ1-1, with D maybe TRBD1 (6 bases). CDR3 length: 14 residues. Germline-derived CDR1 and CDR2 are SGHRS and YFSETQ. Trimming removed 0 bases from V and 5 bases from J, with 11 bases in between. The CDR3 DNA follows: TGCGCCAGCAGCTTGGAACAGGGTGGGACTGAAGCTTTCTTT. Amino acid sequence: CASSLEQGGTEAFF.

The chain combines TRBV18 with TRBJ1-5; D is perhaps TRBD1 (5 bases). The CDR3 is made up of 13 amino acids. V lost 3 bases and J lost 9, with 12 bases in between. From germline, CDR1 is KGHSH and CDR2 LQKENI. The CDR3 is CASSPGGGRPQHF. The DNA of the CDR3 is TGTGCCAGCTCACCCGGCGGGGGGAGGCCCCAGCATTTT.

The rearrangement links TRBV2 to TRBJ2-5, with 7 nucleotides matching TRBD2. Germline V gene lookup returns CDR1 SNHLY and CDR2 FYNNEI. Trimming cost V 0 bases and J 5 bases; bases outside gene matches: 6. This CDR3 is built from 15 residues. The CDR3, as DNA: TGTGCCAGCAGTGAAGCGGGGGGGAGTCGGGAGACCCAGTACTTC. Its translation is CASSEAGGSRETQYF.

This clone was detected a few times. This chain links TRBV7-8 with TRBJ2-3; perhaps TRBD1 as D (6 bases). The CDR3 spans 15 residues. Trimming removed 2 bases from V and 3 bases from J, with 12 bases in between. Germline loops: CDR1 SGHVS, CDR2 FQNEAQ. CDR3 sequence: CASSLLSGTTDTQYF. In DNA form, the CDR3 reads TGTGCCAGCAGCTTATTGTCGGGGACAACAGATACGCAGTATTTT.

The V gene is TRBV6-6, the J gene TRBJ2-1; TRBD2 is a possible D gene (7 bases). Germline CDR1 and CDR2: MNHNY and SVGAGI (reference sequence). This CDR3 contains 15 residues. V lost 7 bases, J lost 2 bases, and 15 bases lay in between. The CDR3 sequence is CASILGGPPYNEQFF. CDR3 nucleotide sequence: TGTGCCAGCATCCTCGGGGGGCCCCCCTACAATGAGCAGTTCTTC.

The chain has TRBV4-1 and TRBJ2-7, with unresolved D. The CDR3 loop spans 13 amino acids. V gave up 2 bases and J gave up 3 bases, with 8 bases separating them. Germline lookup yields CDR1 MGHRA and CDR2 YSYEKL. The CDR3 reads CASSQQRNYEQYF. CDR3 bases: TGCGCCAGCAGCCAACAGAGAAACTACGAGCAGTACTTC.

The chain is built from TRBV29-1 and TRBJ2-1; D call uncertain. The V gene's germline CDR1 is SQVTM and CDR2 ANQGSEA. CDR3 length: 11 residues. The V end was cut by 7 bases, the J end by 6 bases, with 10 bases between. This CDR3 reads CSGAMGNEQFF. In DNA, the CDR3 is TGCAGCGGGGCGATGGGCAATGAGCAGTTCTTC.

V and J are TRBV18 and TRBJ1-3, with a weak D call TRBD1 (5 bases). In germline, CDR1 is KGHSH, CDR2 LQKENI. The CDR3 is 16 residues long. V was cut by 3 bases and J by 0 bases, with 12 bases left in between. CDR3 nucleotide sequence: TGTGCCAGCTCACCTCAGGGCCGAAGCTCTGGAAACACCATATATTTT. The encoded protein is CASSPQGRSSGNTIYF.

This chain links TRBV28 with TRBJ2-6; the D is unclear. The CDR3 extends over 15 amino acids. Germline V gene lookup returns CDR1 MDHEN and CDR2 SYDVKM. The V and J ends lost 2 bases and 1 base respectively, with 6 bases between them. The DNA for the CDR3 is TGTGCCAGCAGTTTACCCAATTCTGGGGCCAACGTCCTGACTTTC. It specifies CASSLPNSGANVLTF.

Concerning this clone: At one of its ends the junction is not consistent with the germline gene, which may arise from a read error. V is TRBV2 and J is TRBJ2-7; D remains unclear. The CDR3 consists of 14 residues. Per the germline V gene, CDR1 is SNHLY and CDR2 is FYNNEI. CDR3 loop: CASSENETPAPQDF. The DNA for the CDR3 is TGTGCCAGCAGTGAAAACGAAACGCCAGCCCCGCAAGACTTC.

This clone was observed a single time. The chain recombines TRBV7-9 with TRBJ2-2, with unresolved D. The CDR3 has 13 amino acids. CDR1 and CDR2 from the germline V gene are SEHNR and FQNEAQ (reference sequence). Deletions cut 0 bases from V and 6 bases from J, with 5 bases between. The CDR3 sequence is CASSLAQAGELFF. The DNA of the CDR3 is TGTGCCAGCAGCTTAGCGCAGGCCGGGGAGCTGTTTTTT.

The J gene is TRBJ1-5, the V gene TRBV6-5, with a weak D call TRBD1 (5 bases). Trimming pared 7 bases from V and 4 bases from J, leaving 14 bases between. The CDR3 consists of 14 residues. The V gene's germline CDR1 is MNHEY and CDR2 SVGAGI. In DNA form, the CDR3 reads TGTGCCAGCAAGGTGGGGCAGACAAATCAGCCCCAGCATTTT. This gives the protein CASKVGQTNQPQHF.

The rearrangement joins TRBV4-3 to TRBJ2-3; 8 nucleotides align to TRBD1. Looked up from germline, CDR1 is LGHNA and CDR2 is YSLEER. The CDR3 extends over 14 amino acids. Trimming removed 3 bases from V and 4 bases from J; junction bases left unmatched: 3. The CDR3 loop is CASSHGQGPDTQYF. The CDR3 nucleotides read TGCGCCAGCAGCCATGGACAGGGTCCAGATACGCAGTATTTT.

The table lists this clone with a count of one. This chain uses TRBV25-1 with TRBJ1-1, with D perhaps matching TRBD1 (6 bases). The V gene's germline CDR1 is MGHDK and CDR2 SYGVNS. The V and J ends lost 5 bases and 1 base respectively, with 11 bases between them. This CDR3 has 14 residues. The CDR3 here is CASSSRTENTEAFF. CDR3 sequence (DNA): TGTGCCAGCAGTTCCCGGACAGAGAACACTGAAGCTTTCTTT.

The CDR3 DNA sequence: TGTGCCAGCAGCTTGGATGGGCGGGCGGCGCAGTACTTC. Its translation: CASSLDGRAAQYF. This chain joins TRBV5-4 and TRBJ2-5, with D tentatively TRBD2 (5 bases). From germline, CDR1 is SGHNT and CDR2 YYREEE (reference sequence). Trimming cost V 0 bases and J 11 bases, with 14 bases left between them. The CDR3 has 13 amino acids.

The J gene is TRBJ2-7, the V gene TRBV7-8; 10 positions match TRBD1. This CDR3 spans 15 amino acids. The ends lost 4 bases at V and 2 bases at J; junction bases unmatched: 5. Germline CDR1 is SGHVS and CDR2 is FQNEAQ. The CDR3 region has the DNA TGTGCCAGCAGCTCGAGAGACAGGGGGCCCTACGAGCAGTACTTC. Protein sequence: CASSSRDRGPYEQYF.

The gene calls are TRBV6-5 and TRBJ2-7; 8 nucleotides align to TRBD1. The CDR3 extends over 16 amino acids. CDR1 and CDR2 from the germline V gene are MNHEY and SVGAGI. V was clipped by 2 bases and J by 4 bases; unmatched bases: 10. This CDR3 is CASSYRTGITLYEQYF. CDR3 DNA: TGTGCCAGCAGTTACCGGACAGGGATAACCTTGTACGAGCAGTACTTC.

The chain links TRBV14 to TRBJ2-5; no firm D call. Germline loops: CDR1 SGHDN, CDR2 FVKESK. This CDR3 contains 13 residues. Trimming cost V 0 bases and J 4 bases, with 6 bases left between them. CDR3 sequence: CASSQELRETQYF. The CDR3 coding sequence is TGTGCCAGCAGCCAAGAGTTAAGAGAGACCCAGTACTTC.